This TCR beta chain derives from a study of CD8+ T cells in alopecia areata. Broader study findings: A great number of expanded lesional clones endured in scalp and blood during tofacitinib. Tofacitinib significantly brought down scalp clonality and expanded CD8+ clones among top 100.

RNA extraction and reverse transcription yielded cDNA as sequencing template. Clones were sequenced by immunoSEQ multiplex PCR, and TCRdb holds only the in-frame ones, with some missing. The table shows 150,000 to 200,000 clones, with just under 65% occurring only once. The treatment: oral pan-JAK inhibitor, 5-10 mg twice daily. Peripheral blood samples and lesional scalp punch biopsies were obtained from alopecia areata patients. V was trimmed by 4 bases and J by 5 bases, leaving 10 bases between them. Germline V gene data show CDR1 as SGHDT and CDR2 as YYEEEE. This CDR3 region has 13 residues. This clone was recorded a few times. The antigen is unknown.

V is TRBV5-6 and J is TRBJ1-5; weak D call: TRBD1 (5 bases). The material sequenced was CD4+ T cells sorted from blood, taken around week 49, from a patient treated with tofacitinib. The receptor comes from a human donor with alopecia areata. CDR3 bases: TGTGCCAGCAGCCCGCAGGGAGATCAGCCCCAGCATTTT. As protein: CASSPQGDQPQHF.